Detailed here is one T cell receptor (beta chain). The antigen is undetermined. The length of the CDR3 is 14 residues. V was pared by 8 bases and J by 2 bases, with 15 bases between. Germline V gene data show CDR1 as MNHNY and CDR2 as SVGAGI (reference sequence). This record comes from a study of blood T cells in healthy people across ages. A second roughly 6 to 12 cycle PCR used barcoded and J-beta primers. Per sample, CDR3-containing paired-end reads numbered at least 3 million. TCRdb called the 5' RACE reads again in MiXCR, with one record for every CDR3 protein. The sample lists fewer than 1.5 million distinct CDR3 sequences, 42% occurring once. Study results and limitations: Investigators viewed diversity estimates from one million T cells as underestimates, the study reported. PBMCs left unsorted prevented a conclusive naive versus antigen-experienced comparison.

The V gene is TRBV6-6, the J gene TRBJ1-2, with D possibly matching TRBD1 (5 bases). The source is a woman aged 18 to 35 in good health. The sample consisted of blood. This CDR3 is CASVLSEGNYGYTF. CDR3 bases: TGTGCCAGCGTCCTTAGCGAGGGGAACTATGGCTACACCTTC.